These 14 T cell receptor beta chains originate from one sample sequenced in a study of T cell responses to AZD1222 COVID-19 vaccine. Sequencing used immunoSEQ multiplex PCR; TCRdb keeps in-frame clones, though not all of them. This sample has approximately 190,000 clones, with about 92% found just once. Sequenced here: peripheral blood, sampled on day 0 of AZD1222 vaccination. These receptors were obtained from an adult in good health.

This sequence joins TRBV5-1 and TRBJ2-7, with TRBD1 matching 8 bases. Per germline, CDR1 SGHRS and CDR2 YFSETQ. The CDR3 runs 14 residues. Germline trimming cut 1 base from V and 4 bases from J; bases unmatched to any gene: 4. The chain's CDR3 is CASSLNGQGYEQYF. The DNA of the CDR3 is TGCGCCAGCAGCTTGAATGGACAGGGTTACGAGCAGTACTTC.

V gene TRBV7-2 combines with J gene TRBJ2-2, with TRBD1 matching over 7 bases. The CDR3 has 16 amino acids. V gave up 5 bases and J gave up 1 base; unmatched junction bases: 7. Germline CDR1 reads SGHTA; CDR2 reads FQGNSA. This CDR3 is CASSPPGQRNTGELFF. DNA for the CDR3: TGTGCCAGCAGCCCACCGGGACAGAGGAACACCGGGGAGCTGTTTTTT.

The V and J genes are TRBV27 and TRBJ2-3; D assignment may be TRBD1 or TRBD2 (6 bases each). Germline values: CDR1 MNHEY, CDR2 SMNVEV (reference sequence). V was cut by 8 bases and J by 4 bases, with 19 bases left in between. CDR3 length: 15 amino acids. The CDR3 protein is CASGRRGVYSDTQYF. The CDR3 region has the DNA TGTGCCAGCGGTAGGAGGGGGGTGTATTCAGATACGCAGTATTTT.

V and J are TRBV7-9 and TRBJ1-4; D unclear. CDR3 size: 15 residues. The germline V gene has CDR1 SEHNR and CDR2 FQNEAQ (reference sequence). The V end lost 1 base, the J end lost 2 bases, and 8 bases lay between the germline ends. The CDR3 DNA sequence: TGTGCCAGCAGCTTAGGAAGTGGGACTAATGAAAAACTGTTTTTT. Translated: CASSLGSGTNEKLFF.

CDR3 loop: CASSATGTGKLNTEAFF. The CDR3 nucleotides read TGTGCCAGCAGTGCGACCGGGACAGGAAAATTGAACACTGAAGCTTTCTTT. The J gene is TRBJ1-1, the V gene TRBV2; 8 bases are a match to TRBD1. V shed 4 bases, J shed 0 bases, and the junction held 10 bases outside the gene matches. The CDR3 contains 17 residues. Per germline, CDR1 SNHLY and CDR2 FYNNEI.

V gene TRBV5-8 combines with J gene TRBJ1-2; TRBD1 agrees at 8 bases. From germline, CDR1 is SGHTS and CDR2 YDEGEE. The CDR3 covers 14 residues. V lost 2 bases, J lost 7 bases, and 7 bases stayed unmatched. The chain's CDR3 is CASSFSGGVSGYTF. The CDR3 nucleotides read TGTGCCAGCAGCTTTTCAGGGGGCGTTAGTGGCTACACCTTC.

The chain recombines TRBV5-1 with TRBJ2-1, with TRBD2 identical over 9 bases. Germline-derived CDR1 and CDR2 are SGHRS and YFSETQ. CDR3 length: 16 residues. Trimming at V came to 6 bases and at J to 7 bases, leaving 14 bases not matched to a gene. This chain's CDR3 is CASTELSGGGRNEQFF. The CDR3 DNA reads TGCGCCAGCACCGAACTTAGCGGGGGAGGGCGGAATGAGCAGTTCTTC.

V gene TRBV6-6 combines with J gene TRBJ1-2; 7 bases match TRBD1. This CDR3 contains 15 residues. Trimming removed 4 bases from V and 2 bases from J; junction bases left unmatched: 7. Germline CDR1 and CDR2: MNHNY and SVGAGI (reference sequence). CDR3 in amino acids: CASSLGLTGNYGYTF. The CDR3 nucleotides read TGTGCCAGCAGTTTGGGTCTGACAGGGAACTATGGCTACACCTTC.

This rearrangement joins TRBV7-9 to TRBJ1-3; no clear D. The CDR3 runs to 16 residues. The germline V and J ends were trimmed by 2 bases and 0 bases, with 11 bases remaining between them. The germline V gene has CDR1 SEHNR and CDR2 FQNEAQ (reference sequence). CDR3 coding DNA: TGTGCCAGCAGCTTATATGGGGATATCTCTGGAAACACCATATATTTT. Protein: CASSLYGDISGNTIYF.

This clone showed up just a few times. This chain joins TRBV4-2 and TRBJ2-7; D tentatively fits TRBD1 or TRBD2 (5 bases each). Trimming shortened V by 1 base and J by 5 bases, and 12 bases separated the two germline ends. CDR1 and CDR2 (germline): LGHNA, YNFKEQ. This CDR3 has 14 amino acids. The CDR3: CASSQVGEMHEQYF. DNA of the CDR3: TGTGCCAGCAGCCAAGTGGGGGAGATGCACGAGCAGTACTTC.

This clone occurred once. This chain connects TRBV3-1 (or the pseudogene TRBV3-2) to TRBJ1-1; unclear D gene. This CDR3 has 13 residues. Looked up from germline, CDR1 is LGHDT and CDR2 is YNNKEL (reference sequence). V lost 2 bases and J lost 6, with 10 bases in between. The CDR3 loop reads CASSQFAVSEAFF. The CDR3 DNA reads TGTGCCAGCAGCCAATTTGCCGTGTCTGAAGCTTTCTTT.

The chain employs TRBV6-5 and TRBJ1-5; 7 bases match TRBD1. Germline assignment: CDR1 MNHEY and CDR2 SVGAGI. V dropped 8 bases and J dropped 6; count of bases not matched to a gene: 10. The CDR3 spans 14 residues. CDR3: CASVRDRVSQPQHF. CDR3 in DNA: TGTGCCAGCGTCCGGGACAGAGTCAGTCAGCCCCAGCATTTT.

The chain carries TRBV18 and TRBJ1-1; no firm D call. CDR1 and CDR2 from the germline V gene are KGHSH and LQKENI. Trimming stripped 4 bases from V and 3 bases from J, with 15 bases between. This CDR3 spans 15 amino acids. CDR3 nucleotides: TGTGCCAGCTCACAGCTTGGAGAGGGTCACACTGAAGCTTTCTTT. Its protein is CASSQLGEGHTEAFF. Variable domain in full (rest from reference TRBV18 and TRBJ1-1): NAGVMQNPRHLVRRRGQEARLRCSPMKGHSHVYWYRQLPEEGLKFMVYLQKENIIDESGMPKERFSAEFPKEGPSILRIQQVVRGDSAAYFCASSQLGEGHTEAFFGQGTRLTVV.

The chain couples TRBV18 to TRBJ2-6, with 7 nucleotides matching TRBD1. CDR3 length: 16 amino acids. CDR1 KGHSH and CDR2 LQKENI come from the germline V gene. The V gene end was trimmed by 6 bases and the J gene end by 4 bases; junction bases not matched to a gene: 9. This CDR3 reads CASSRDTGVGANVLTF. CDR3 DNA sequence: TGTGCCAGCTCGAGGGATACAGGGGTCGGGGCCAACGTCCTGACTTTC.